A selection of T cell receptor beta chains follows, all from one sample in a study of cytomegalovirus exposure and HLA in healthy donors. Method: immunoSEQ multiplex PCR; TCRdb's copy keeps in-frame clones and lacks some. The data contain 140,000 to 150,000 clones, about 66% of them singletons. The sequenced sample was PBMCs. The source of these receptors is a male donor in good health and CMV-seronegative. Both conserved end residues are trimmed from each CDR3.

TRBV19	TRBJ2-5	13	ASSIEEGDEETQY
TRBV9	TRBJ2-3	13	ASSVGTGGTDTQY
TRBV19	TRBJ2-1	12	ASSWTGRGNEQF
TRBV9	TRBJ1-2	11	ASSVTGEYGYT
TRBV5-1	TRBJ2-1	13	ASSSVWPAYNEQF
TRBV7-3	TRBJ2-3	14	ASSLQGTSTADTQY
TRBV4-3	TRBJ1-2	15	ASSQVGRDRGRIGYT
TRBV7-9	TRBJ2-1	14	ASSSLGGGLYNEQF
TRBV19	TRBJ1-2	12	ASSRGDRGYGYT
TRBV29-1	TRBJ2-7	11	SAGGTVYYEQY
TRBV7-2	TRBJ1-3	14	ASSTNRGKPGNTIY
TRBV7-6	TRBJ1-6	12	ASSLGTTDSPLH
TRBV7-2	TRBJ1-4	13	ASSLEGLSNEKLF
TRBV7-6	TRBJ1-2	13	ASSLTDRAGYGYT
TRBV19	TRBJ1-1	12	ASAPDTLNTEAF
TRBV14	TRBJ2-7	17	ASSQERYIQLLRCYEQY
TRBV11-2	TRBJ2-7	14	ASSPLAGLSSYEQY
TRBV7-2	TRBJ2-5	14	ASSFLAGGPFETQY
TRBV9	TRBJ2-2	14	ASSVDHGVDTGELF
TRBV19	TRBJ1-3	13	ASRGDIFSGNTIY
TRBV9	TRBJ1-4	14	ASSVGWGQGTEKLF
TRBV19	TRBJ1-4	16	ASSTSPSQGATNEKLF
TRBV2	TRBJ2-5	12	ASLRTGRKETQY
TRBV9	TRBJ1-1	14	ASSVDGGAFDTEAF
TRBV7-9	TRBJ2-7	13	ASSSGQGVSYEQY
TRBV5-4	TRBJ2-1	14	ASRFTWGPSYNEQF
TRBV5-1	TRBJ1-1	12	ASSLRQGQTEAF
TRBV5-6	TRBJ2-7	11	ASSPRDRVEQY
TRBV6-5	TRBJ2-1	14	ASSYSYSISYNEQF
TRBV6-5	TRBJ1-5	13	ASRSDSLSNQPQH
TRBV2	TRBJ2-3	14	ASSERGGASTDTQY
TRBV19	TRBJ2-5	13	ASSPSEGGGGTQY
TRBV19	TRBJ2-1	12	ASSPGTAYNEQF
TRBV5-1	TRBJ2-7	13	ASEPGDRGLYEQY
TRBV5-6	.	15	ASSLSGLAGVYYEQY
TRBV6-5	TRBJ1-2	9	ASARGWGYT
TRBV19	TRBJ1-5	14	ASSIYSTGEAQPQH
TRBV7-2	TRBJ2-3	13	ASSLVAGLAGGAY
TRBV6-1	TRBJ1-6	11	ASLLRGNSPLH
TRBV6-6	TRBJ2-2	13	ASSLTSGNTGELF
TRBV7-9	TRBJ2-5	13	ASSLRVGARETQY
TRBV19	TRBJ1-1	11	ASSIRVNTEAF
TRBV6-1	TRBJ2-5	12	ASSEVGGGETQY
TRBV19	TRBJ2-3	10	ASSISGDTQY
TRBV15	TRBJ1-3	15	ATSRDSGTNSGNTIY
TRBV7-2	TRBJ2-3	10	ASIPDSVTQY
TRBV28	TRBJ1-1	12	ASSGGQDRSEAF
TRBV18	TRBJ1-1	14	ASSPTGTGANTEAF
TRBV11-3	TRBJ1-1	12	ASSPWTVNTEAF
TRBV27	TRBJ1-6	13	ASSPLQGVGSPLH
TRBV6-1	.	15	ASSESPGGGTRDTQH
TRBV6-1	TRBJ2-1	10	ASSEEPSQQF
TRBV19	TRBJ1-5	13	ASSRQVWGNQPQH